These T cell receptor beta chains were read from a single sample in a study of T cell repertoires in cytomegalovirus infection. TCRdb re-analysed the reads in MiXCR, keeping a single row per CDR3 protein. The data show approximately 500,000 distinct CDR3 sequences, roughly 10% seen once. The sequencing sample was made of PBMCs. These receptors were collected from a human donor in good health (CMV status not recorded). Some clones in this sample may be carry-over from other donors' samples. CDR3s include the opening cysteine and the closing phenylalanine or tryptophan. Each record gives: V gene, D gene, clone size, J gene, CDR3 protein, CDR3 DNA. D genes are given only for firm matches. Where a row states a size, it is once, few, many or the class of an expanded clone; other rows omit it.

>TRBV15|.|many|TRBJ2-5
CATSRDGTQETQYF
TGTGCCACCAGCAGAGATGGGACTCAAGAGACCCAGTACTTC
>TRBV24-1|.|.|TRBJ2-2
CATSDAPTVANTGELFF
TGTGCCACCAGTGACGCCCCGACGGTAGCGAACACCGGGGAGCTGTTTTTT
>TRBV2|.|.|TRBJ1-5
CASSGEGNQPQHF
TGTGCCAGCAGTGGGGAAGGCAATCAGCCCCAGCATTTT
>TRBV19|TRBD1|few|TRBJ2-7
CASSPGTADSYEQYF
TGTGCCAGTAGCCCCGGGACAGCGGACTCCTACGAGCAGTACTTC
>TRBV6-5|TRBD1|.|TRBJ1-3
CASSRQGDSGNTIYF
TGTGCCAGCAGCCGACAGGGGGACTCTGGAAACACCATATATTTT
>TRBV24-1|TRBD1|.|TRBJ2-1
CATSVGTEYNEQFF
TGTGCCACCAGTGTCGGGACAGAATACAATGAGCAGTTCTTC
>TRBV12-3/TRBV12-4|.|many|TRBJ1-6
CASSLSRRNSPLHF
TGTGCCAGCAGTTTATCTAGGAGGAATTCACCCCTCCACTTT
>TRBV7-3|.|many|TRBJ2-2
CASSISLNTGELFF
TGTGCCAGCAGCATAAGCCTTAACACCGGGGAGCTGTTTTTT
>TRBV13|.|.|TRBJ2-7
CASSFRVGASYEQYF
TGTGCCAGCAGCTTTAGAGTGGGAGCGTCCTACGAGCAGTACTTC
>TRBV28|TRBD2|few|TRBJ2-2
CASSLSGRMSGELFF
TGTGCCAGCAGTTTAAGCGGGAGAATGTCCGGGGAGCTGTTTTTT
>TRBV28|.|few|TRBJ2-1
CAISSPQGGYNEQFF
TGTGCCATTTCATCGCCCCAAGGGGGTTACAATGAGCAGTTCTTC
>TRBV12-3/TRBV12-4|TRBD1|.|TRBJ2-5
CASSLFDPGTGATQYF
TGTGCCAGCAGTTTATTCGACCCGGGGACAGGGGCGACCCAGTACTTC
>TRBV19|TRBD1|.|TRBJ2-4
CASSFGQGAAKNIQYF
TGTGCCAGTAGTTTCGGACAGGGGGCAGCCAAAAACATTCAGTACTTC
>TRBV11-3|.|many|TRBJ1-6
CASSDRPNSPLHF
TGTGCCAGCAGCGACAGGCCGAATTCACCCCTCCACTTT
>TRBV7-2|TRBD1|many|TRBJ2-3
CASSPQGAVTDTQYF
TGTGCCAGCAGCCCACAGGGGGCAGTGACAGATACGCAGTATTTT
>TRBV10-3|.|many|TRBJ2-1
CAIRTEGVLDEQFF
TGTGCCATCAGAACTGAGGGGGTACTTGATGAGCAGTTCTTC
>TRBV27|TRBD1|many|TRBJ2-3
CASSFLPGQGMGDTQYF
TGTGCCAGCAGTTTTCTCCCGGGACAGGGTATGGGAGATACGCAGTATTTT
>TRBV29-1|TRBD1|few|TRBJ2-5
CSIMGQILGDQETQYF
TGCAGCATCATGGGACAGATTCTGGGGGACCAAGAGACCCAGTACTTC
>TRBV7-9|TRBD1|.|TRBJ1-2
CASRKTGGVGGYTF
TGTGCCAGCAGGAAAACAGGGGGCGTAGGCGGCTACACCTTC
>TRBV19|.|many|TRBJ1-1
CASSLSGPPGTEAFF
TGTGCCAGTAGTCTCTCGGGACCGCCTGGTACTGAAGCTTTCTTT
>TRBV5-6|.|many|TRBJ1-1
CASSLDLNRVGTEAFF
TGTGCCAGCAGCTTAGACTTAAACAGGGTCGGCACTGAAGCTTTCTTT
>TRBV7-9|.|many|TRBJ1-2
CASSLASRGLENTF
TGTGCCAGCAGCTTAGCGAGCAGGGGTTTGGAGAACACCTTC
>TRBV28|TRBD2|many|TRBJ2-1
CASSGQREVDEQFF
TGTGCCAGCAGTGGCCAGCGGGAGGTAGATGAGCAGTTCTTC
>TRBV28|.|.|TRBJ2-7
CASSLRRVGDYEQYF
TGTGCCAGCAGTTTAAGGAGAGTTGGCGACTACGAGCAGTACTTC
>TRBV13|TRBD1|few|TRBJ2-5
CASSYDRGETQYF
TGTGCCAGCAGCTACGACAGGGGAGAGACCCAGTACTTC
>TRBV5-4|TRBD2|many|TRBJ2-3
CASSLGAGSTDTQYF
TGTGCCAGCAGCTTAGGAGCGGGGAGCACAGATACGCAGTATTTT
>TRBV2|.|many|TRBJ2-3
CATVVTDTQYF
TGTGCCACCGTGGTCACAGATACGCAGTATTTT
>TRBV20-1|TRBD2|few|TRBJ2-7
CSARDLGLAGPGASYEQYF
TGCAGTGCCAGGGACCTGGGACTAGCGGGACCAGGGGCCTCCTACGAGCAGTACTTC
>TRBV20-1|.|few|TRBJ1-5
CSARGNSNQPQHF
TGCAGTGCTAGGGGCAATAGCAATCAGCCCCAGCATTTT
>TRBV4-1|.|few|TRBJ1-5
CASSQERTDSNQPQHF
TGCGCCAGCAGCCAAGAAAGGACAGATAGCAATCAGCCCCAGCATTTT
>TRBV25-1|TRBD1|few|TRBJ2-7
CASSDSGTGIYEQYF
TGTGCCAGCAGTGACTCCGGGACAGGGATCTACGAGCAGTACTTC
>TRBV5-4|.|.|TRBJ1-1
CASSLAHSGPTLEAFF
TGTGCCAGCAGCTTGGCCCATTCCGGGCCCACTCTTGAAGCTTTCTTT
>TRBV6-1|.|many|TRBJ1-5
CASSEAPLTVYSNQPQHF
TGTGCCAGCAGTGAAGCCCCTTTGACGGTCTATAGCAATCAGCCCCAGCATTTT
>TRBV28|.|.|TRBJ2-7
CASSLWRQGEPSYEQYF
TGTGCCAGCAGTTTATGGAGGCAGGGCGAACCCTCCTACGAGCAGTACTTC
>TRBV6-2/TRBV6-3|.|many|TRBJ2-4
CASSWDTSVAKNIQYF
TGTGCCAGCAGCTGGGACACTTCGGTAGCCAAAAACATTCAGTACTTC
>TRBV5-6|.|few|TRBJ2-6
CASSAGTEGANVLTF
TGTGCCAGCAGTGCCGGGACCGAGGGCGCCAACGTCCTGACTTTC
>TRBV7-9|.|.|TRBJ1-3
CASSAPGSPTSGNTIYF
TGTGCCAGCAGCGCTCCGGGATCCCCCACATCCGGAAACACCATATATTTT
>TRBV19|TRBD1|many|TRBJ1-5
CASSTGQGRDQPQHF
TGTGCCAGTAGCACGGGACAGGGACGTGATCAGCCCCAGCATTTT
>TRBV6-5|.|few|TRBJ1-1
CASRRGPKISLNTEAFF
TGTGCCAGCAGGAGAGGGCCCAAAATTTCCCTAAACACTGAAGCTTTCTTT
>TRBV27|.|many|TRBJ1-1
CASPGDPMNTEAFF
TGTGCCAGCCCCGGGGACCCAATGAACACTGAAGCTTTCTTT
>TRBV29-1|.|.|TRBJ2-1
CSVELGDEQFF
TGCAGCGTTGAATTAGGGGACGAGCAGTTCTTC
>TRBV9|TRBD1|few|TRBJ2-5
CASSPQPGQPQETQYF
TGTGCCAGCAGCCCCCAACCGGGACAGCCTCAAGAGACCCAGTACTTC
>TRBV7-2|.|many|TRBJ2-7
CASSWGGDSPSYEQYF
TGTGCCAGCAGCTGGGGAGGAGACTCCCCATCCTACGAGCAGTACTTC